This entry lists 7 T cell receptor beta chains sequenced from one sample in a study of cytomegalovirus exposure and HLA in healthy donors. It was with 60 Vbeta and 13 Jbeta primers that the PCR ran. Libraries were prepared by immunoSEQ multiplex PCR; TCRdb keeps only in-frame clonotypes and omits some of them. The data hold over 150,000 clones, with roughly 85% observed a single time. The specimen sequenced was PBMCs. The receptors here all came from a man aged 35 to 55 in good health and CMV-seronegative.

This chain links TRBV28 with TRBJ2-1, with TRBD1 identical over 11 bases. The CDR3 spans 20 residues. Germline V gene sequence: CDR1 MDHEN, CDR2 SYDVKM. The J segment lost 4 bases and the V segment lost 3 bases, leaving 17 bases of the junction unmatched. CDR3 sequence (DNA): TGTGCCAGCAGTTTGGTCAGGACAGGGGGCTTCAAAGGGGGATACAATGAGCAGTTCTTC. Amino acids: CASSLVRTGGFKGGYNEQFF.

CDR3 DNA sequence: TGCGCCAGCAGCCAAGAGGGGGGTTATGGGGGTGAGCAGTTCTTC. Amino acids: CASSQEGGYGGEQFF. This sequence joins TRBV4-3 and TRBJ2-1; possible D gene TRBD2, 6 bases. Germline CDR1 LGHNA, CDR2 YSLEER. V lost 0 bases and J 9 bases, leaving 15 bases between the germline ends. The length of the CDR3 is 15 residues.

This clone was counted between two and nine times. The V gene is TRBV7-2, the J gene TRBJ2-1; unclear D gene. The CDR3 runs to 12 residues. Trimming pared 4 bases from V and 10 bases from J, leaving 11 bases between. Germline loops: CDR1 SGHTA, CDR2 FQGNSA. DNA for the CDR3: TGTGCCAGCAGCTCCGTGGTTCAGGAGCAGTTCTTC. Translation gives CASSSVVQEQFF.

V gene TRBV7-2 combines with J gene TRBJ2-5, with 11 nucleotides matching TRBD2. With V trimmed by 1 base and J by 2 bases, 3 bases remained unmatched. Germline V gene sequence: CDR1 SGHTA, CDR2 FQGNSA. The CDR3 has 16 residues. DNA for the CDR3: TGTGCCAGCAGCTTAGATTTAGCGGGAGGGCAAGAGACCCAGTACTTC. Its protein is CASSLDLAGGQETQYF.

The J gene is TRBJ1-5, the V gene TRBV27; TRBD1 agrees at 10 bases. Per germline, CDR1 MNHEY and CDR2 SMNVEV (reference sequence). The CDR3 consists of 15 residues. The V gene end was trimmed by 5 bases and the J gene end by 5 bases; junction bases not matched to a gene: 6. CDR3 region: CASSPGTGVYQPQHF. In DNA, the CDR3 is TGTGCCAGCAGTCCAGGGACAGGGGTCTATCAGCCCCAGCATTTT.

The chain uses TRBV30 and TRBJ2-7; a possible D gene is TRBD1 (7 bases). Germline values: CDR1 GTSNPN, CDR2 SVGIG (reference sequence). V was cut by 3 bases and J by 4 bases, with 19 bases left in between. This CDR3 has 15 residues. The CDR3 loop is CAWSGIRGVGYEQYF. The CDR3 DNA reads TGTGCCTGGAGCGGTATCAGGGGGGTAGGTTACGAGCAGTACTTC. Full variable domain (outside the CDR3, taken from reference TRBV30 and TRBJ2-7): SQTIHQWPATLVQPVGSPLSLECTVEGTSNPNLYWYRQAAGRGLQLLFYSVGIGQISSEVPQNLSASRPQDRQFILSSKKLLLSDSGFYLCAWSGIRGVGYEQYFGPGTRLTVT.

The genes are TRBV5-6 and TRBJ1-1; no firm D call. CDR3 length: 15 residues. Germline loops: CDR1 SGHDT, CDR2 YYEEEE. Trimming pared 3 bases from V and 1 base from J, leaving 13 bases between. CDR3 residues: CASSSSWAPNTEAFF. In DNA form, the CDR3 reads TGTGCCAGCAGCTCATCTTGGGCCCCGAACACTGAAGCTTTCTTT. Looking up the rest from reference TRBV5-6 and TRBJ1-1 gives the full variable domain: DAGVTQSPTHLIKTRGQQVTLRCSPKSGHDTVSWYQQALGQGPQFIFQYYEEEERQRGNFPDRFSGHQFPNYSSELNVNALLLGDSALYLCASSSSWAPNTEAFFGQGTRLTVV.